The text below deals with one T cell receptor beta chain. The data belong to a study of blood T cell repertoires in COVID-19. Assay used: immunoSEQ multiplex PCR; TCRdb lists only in-frame clones, some missing. The table includes 89,000 or so clones, roughly 90% detected once. From germline, CDR1 is MNHEY and CDR2 SMNVEV (reference sequence). Trimming removed 3 bases from V and 3 bases from J, with 12 bases in between. The CDR3 spans 15 residues. V is TRBV27 and J is TRBJ2-1; TRBD2 might be the D (6 bases). Sample: peripheral blood. This TCR was recovered from a man in his forties or fifties with COVID-19, enrolled during active disease. The CDR3 is CASSFRLGFYNEQFF. The DNA of the CDR3 is TGTGCCAGCAGTTTTAGACTAGGGTTCTACAATGAGCAGTTCTTC.